These 29 T cell receptor beta chains came from one sample sequenced in a study of T cell responses to AZD1222 COVID-19 vaccine. Sequencing was performed with immunoSEQ multiplex PCR; in TCRdb, only in-frame clones are kept and a portion is missing. This sample has some 150,000 clones, with approximately 90% found just once. The starting material was peripheral blood, obtained 28 days after the second AZD1222 dose. These receptor sequences come from an adult who received the AZD1222 COVID-19 vaccine.

This sequence joins TRBV7-9 and TRBJ1-3; D remains ambiguous. The CDR3 sequence is 11 residues long. V gave up 5 bases and J gave up 8 bases, with 7 bases separating them. The germline CDR1 and CDR2 sequences are SEHNR and FQNEAQ (reference sequence). CDR3 coding DNA: TGTGCCAGCAGCAGGAGGGACACCATATATTTT. Protein: CASSRRDTIYF.

This sequence joins TRBV9 and TRBJ2-7; D not resolved. Trimming took 0 bases from V and 3 from J, leaving 7 bases between them. The CDR3 loop spans 13 amino acids. Germline V gives CDR1 SGDLS, CDR2 YYNGEE. The CDR3 DNA sequence: TGTGCCAGCAGCGTAGACCCAGGCTACGAGCAGTACTTC. This translates into CASSVDPGYEQYF. The whole variable domain, filled in from reference TRBV9 and TRBJ2-7, reads DSGVTQTPKHLITATGQRVTLRCSPRSGDLSVYWYQQSLDQGLQFLIQYYNGEERAKGNILERFSAQQFPDLHSELNLSSLELGDSALYFCASSVDPGYEQYFGPGTRLTVT.

J is TRBJ1-1 and V is TRBV19; D gene uncertain. The CDR3 has 13 amino acids. V gave up 7 bases and J gave up 3 bases, with 12 bases separating them. Germline assignment: CDR1 LNHDA and CDR2 SQIVND (reference sequence). This chain's CDR3 is CASMTRPDTEAFF. In DNA form, the CDR3 reads TGTGCCAGTATGACCCGGCCTGACACTGAAGCTTTCTTT.

The chain employs TRBV6-1 and TRBJ2-6, with D tentatively TRBD2 (6 bases). CDR1 and CDR2 from the germline V gene are MNHNS and SASEGT. V shed 4 bases and J shed 4 bases, with 17 bases lying between them. The CDR3 extends over 17 amino acids. This chain's CDR3 is CASSGDWQVSGANVLTF. The DNA of the CDR3 is TGTGCCAGCAGTGGGGACTGGCAAGTCTCCGGGGCCAACGTCCTGACTTTC.

The chain couples TRBV19 to TRBJ2-7; 8 nucleotides match TRBD1. Losses at the gene ends were 5 bases for V and 5 bases for J; bases not matched to a gene: 8. Germline V gene sequence: CDR1 LNHDA, CDR2 SQIVND (reference sequence). The CDR3 is 14 residues long. As DNA, the CDR3 is TGTGCCAGTAGTCGAGGCAGGGGGCGCGACGAGCAGTACTTC. This gives the protein CASSRGRGRDEQYF.

V usage is TRBV5-1 and J usage is TRBJ1-5, with D tentatively TRBD1 (5 bases). V was clipped by 0 bases and J by 7 bases, with 11 bases between them. Germline V lookup: CDR1 SGHRS, CDR2 YFSETQ. The CDR3 loop spans 14 amino acids. CDR3 residues: CASSLGWGGQPQHF. In DNA, the CDR3 is TGCGCCAGCAGCTTGGGCTGGGGCGGCCAGCCCCAGCATTTT.

V usage is TRBV12-5 and J usage is TRBJ2-5, with D perhaps assigned TRBD1 or TRBD2 (5 bases each). This CDR3 region has 14 residues. Germline CDR1 is LGHNT and CDR2 is FRNRAP. Trimming left V 2 bases short and J 5 bases short, with 12 bases between. The CDR3 loop is CASGLTGWGETQYF. The DNA of the CDR3 is TGTGCTAGTGGTTTGACTGGCTGGGGGGAGACCCAGTACTTC.

The chain uses TRBV2 and TRBJ2-2; D gene uncertain. The germline V and J ends were trimmed by 4 bases and 4 bases, with 10 bases remaining between them. Germline V CDR1 and CDR2: SNHLY, FYNNEI. This CDR3 spans 14 amino acids. Here the CDR3 DNA reads TGTGCCAGCAGTGTTCGGTGGACCACCGGGGAGCTGTTTTTT. Protein product: CASSVRWTTGELFF.

The V call is TRBV4-1, the J call TRBJ1-3, with D tentatively TRBD1 (6 bases). This CDR3 is built from 15 residues. The V gene lost 3 bases and the J gene lost 4 bases, with 13 bases spanning the gap. CDR1 MGHRA and CDR2 YSYEKL come from the germline V gene. CDR3 amino acids: CASSQVGGRGNTIYF. The CDR3 bases are TGCGCCAGCAGCCAGGTCGGGGGGCGGGGAAACACCATATATTTT.

V is TRBV27 and J is TRBJ2-1; a possible D gene is TRBD1 (5 bases). The V and J ends lost 3 bases and 10 bases respectively, with 7 bases between them. From germline, CDR1 is MNHEY and CDR2 SMNVEV (reference sequence). This CDR3 is built from 11 residues. The CDR3 region is CASSFSGEQFF. DNA of the CDR3: TGTGCCAGCAGTTTTTCAGGGGAGCAGTTCTTC.

J is TRBJ1-1 and V is TRBV19; 9 nucleotides align to TRBD1. Germline CDR1 reads LNHDA; CDR2 reads SQIVND (reference sequence). The CDR3 contains 15 residues. V lost 3 bases and J lost 7; bases outside the gene matches: 9. The CDR3 DNA is TGTGCCAGTAGTATCAGGGACAGGGCCCGAGATGAAGCTTTCTTT. The encoded protein is CASSIRDRARDEAFF.

A single count supports this clone. One end of the junction fails to match germline, which may point to a read error. The chain couples TRBV5-6 to TRBJ2-4, with 8 nucleotides matching TRBD1. Germline V gene lookup returns CDR1 SGHDT and CDR2 YYEEEE. This CDR3 contains 12 residues. The CDR3: CASSDRTGREDF. CDR3 coding DNA: TGTGCCAGCAGCGATCGGACAGGGCGCGAGGACTTC.

The table lists this clone with a count of one. The rearrangement joins TRBV28 to TRBJ1-1; TRBD1 might be the D (6 bases). The germline V gene encodes CDR1 MDHEN and CDR2 SYDVKM. V was clipped by 3 bases and J by 0 bases, with 17 bases between them. There are 17 residues in the CDR3. In nucleotides, the CDR3 is TGTGCCAGCAGTTTTCGCGGAACAGGGTTCATGAACACTGAAGCTTTCTTT. As protein: CASSFRGTGFMNTEAFF.

V usage is TRBV7-9 and J usage is TRBJ1-6; D gene uncertain. Between the trimmed V and J ends, which lost 2 bases and 0 bases, there was a span of 8 bases. The length of the CDR3 is 16 residues. Germline V gives CDR1 SEHNR, CDR2 FQNEAQ (reference sequence). CDR3 sequence reads: CASSLPGSSYNSPLHF. The CDR3 nucleotides read TGTGCCAGCAGCTTACCCGGAAGCTCCTATAATTCACCCCTCCACTTT.

The V and J genes are TRBV29-1 and TRBJ1-2, with a possible D match to TRBD1 (6 bases). The CDR3 consists of 13 residues. Trimming left V 6 bases short and J 6 bases short, with 17 bases between. Germline assignment: CDR1 SQVTM and CDR2 ANQGSEA. The CDR3 region is CSVENYDRNGYTF. CDR3 coding DNA: TGCAGCGTCGAAAACTACGACAGGAATGGCTACACCTTC.

The chain has TRBV9 and TRBJ2-3, with 9 bases matching TRBD2. The junction had 5 bases not matched to a gene; V was cut back by 1 base and J by 5 bases. Per the germline V gene, CDR1 is SGDLS and CDR2 is YYNGEE. This CDR3 has 15 amino acids. CDR3 DNA: TGTGCCAGCAGCGTAAATAGCGGGGGAGGAGATACGCAGTATTTT. It codes for CASSVNSGGGDTQYF.

This clone was recorded a few times. The chain uses TRBV13 and TRBJ1-2; the D is unclear. V was clipped by 0 bases and J by 6 bases, with 5 bases between them. This CDR3 region has 12 residues. Per germline, CDR1 PRHDT and CDR2 FYEKMQ (reference sequence). CDR3 in DNA: TGTGCCAGCAGCTTAGGGGAGGATGGCTACACCTTC. Translated, it gives CASSLGEDGYTF. The whole variable domain, filled in from reference TRBV13 and TRBJ1-2, reads AAGVIQSPRHLIKEKRETATLKCYPIPRHDTVYWYQQGPGQDPQFLISFYEKMQSDKGSIPDRFSAQQFSDYHSELNMSSLELGDSALYFCASSLGEDGYTFGSGTRLTVV.

This clone showed up just once. CDR3 nucleotides: TGCGCCAGCAGTGGTAGCCCCTACAATGAGCAGTTCTTC. Translated: CASSGSPYNEQFF. V and J are TRBV10-1 and TRBJ2-1, with D unclear. V was trimmed by 4 bases and J by 2 bases, leaving 6 bases between them. The V gene's germline CDR1 is WNHNN and CDR2 SYGVQD (reference sequence). The CDR3 spans 13 residues.

This chain links TRBV11-1 with TRBJ2-1; TRBD1 aligns across 8 bases. This CDR3 spans 16 amino acids. Unmatched junction bases numbered 14, after V lost 4 bases and J lost 9 bases. Germline lookup yields CDR1 SGHAT and CDR2 FQDESV (reference sequence). This CDR3 reads CASSSPPDRVSGEQFF. In DNA, the CDR3 is TGTGCCAGCAGCTCGCCACCGGACAGGGTGTCGGGTGAGCAGTTCTTC.

V usage is TRBV25-1 and J usage is TRBJ1-1, with D perhaps matching TRBD1 (6 bases). The V end was cut by 3 bases, the J end by 0 bases, with 11 bases between. Germline loops: CDR1 MGHDK, CDR2 SYGVNS. The CDR3 extends over 15 amino acids. The DNA for the CDR3 is TGTGCCAGCAGTGAGGGGGGGCATTTGAACACTGAAGCTTTCTTT. This sequence encodes CASSEGGHLNTEAFF.

The chain carries TRBV7-3 and TRBJ2-2, with 12 nucleotides matching TRBD2. Looked up from germline, CDR1 is SGHTA and CDR2 is FQGTGA. The trim removed 4 bases at V and 0 bases at J, leaving 6 bases unmatched. The CDR3 totals 18 residues. CDR3 sequence (DNA): TGTGCCAGCAGCTCCCGGACTAGCGGGACCGCGAACACCGGGGAGCTGTTTTTT. Residues: CASSSRTSGTANTGELFF. Full variable domain (outside the CDR3, taken from reference TRBV7-3 and TRBJ2-2): GAGVSQTPSNKVTEKGKYVELRCDPISGHTALYWYRQSLGQGPEFLIYFQGTGAADDSGLPNDRFFAVRPEGSVSTLKIQRTERGDSAVYLCASSSRTSGTANTGELFFGEGSRLTVL.

V is TRBV5-1 and J is TRBJ2-3; D is ambiguous. Trimming cost V 0 bases and J 5 bases, with 4 bases left between them. Germline CDR1 is SGHRS and CDR2 is YFSETQ. The CDR3 length is 12 residues. The CDR3 loop reads CASSLGGDTQYF. CDR3 DNA: TGCGCCAGCAGCTTGGGGGGAGATACGCAGTATTTT.

In nucleotides, the CDR3 is TGTGCCAGCAGCTTAGCCCCCTCAGGGGACAATGAGCAGTTCTTC. It is translated as CASSLAPSGDNEQFF. The chain combines TRBV13 with TRBJ2-1; weak D call: TRBD1 (6 bases). V lost 1 base, J lost 5 bases, and 12 bases lay in between. The CDR3 length is 15 residues. From germline, CDR1 is PRHDT and CDR2 FYEKMQ (reference sequence).

The CDR3 DNA follows: TGTGCCAGTCAAACAGGGATTGCTGAAGCTTTCTTT. As protein: CASQTGIAEAFF. The chain joins TRBV12-3 or TRBV12-4 to TRBJ1-1; tentatively, D is TRBD1 (6 bases). The CDR3 extends over 12 amino acids. V lost 9 bases and J lost 6, with 14 bases in between.

This rearrangement joins TRBV5-1 to TRBJ2-5; the match to TRBD2 covers 10 bases. J lost 4 bases, V lost 0 bases, and 6 bases had no gene match. This CDR3 region has 16 residues. CDR1 and CDR2 from the germline V gene are SGHRS and YFSETQ. In DNA form, the CDR3 reads TGCGCCAGCAGCTTGGAGGCTAGCGGGAGAGGAGAGACCCAGTACTTC. Encoded protein: CASSLEASGRGETQYF.

The chain is built from TRBV28 and TRBJ1-6; TRBD1 agrees at 7 bases. V was clipped by 2 bases and J by 1 base; unmatched bases: 8. The CDR3 consists of 18 residues. CDR1 MDHEN and CDR2 SYDVKM come from the germline V gene. The DNA for the CDR3 is TGTGCCAGCAGTTTACCCAGGGGGGGAGGTTCCTATAATTCACCCCTCCACTTT. Its translation is CASSLPRGGGSYNSPLHF.

The chain carries TRBV19 and TRBJ1-1; TRBD1 agrees at 8 bases. Germline CDR1 is LNHDA and CDR2 is SQIVND (reference sequence). Trimming took 3 bases from V and 4 from J; bases not matched to a gene: 7. This CDR3 spans 15 amino acids. The CDR3 is CASSISQGAGTEAFF. The CDR3 DNA sequence: TGTGCCAGTAGTATTTCCCAGGGGGCGGGCACTGAAGCTTTCTTT.

V usage is TRBV7-9 and J usage is TRBJ2-7; D not certain. Germline V gene sequence: CDR1 SEHNR, CDR2 FQNEAQ (reference sequence). The CDR3 is 14 amino acids. V lost 2 bases to trimming and J lost 5 bases, with 13 bases between them. The CDR3, as DNA: TGTGCCAGCAGCTTATCGGAGTACGTCGACGAGCAGTACTTC. Translating it yields CASSLSEYVDEQYF.

The genes are TRBV4-1 and TRBJ2-4; D is unclear. Trimming removed 2 bases at V and 0 bases at J, with 11 bases between. CDR3 length: 16 residues. Germline-derived CDR1 and CDR2 are MGHRA and YSYEKL. The CDR3 nucleotides are TGCGCCAGCAGCCAAATTGTAGAGTTAGCCAAAAACATTCAGTACTTC. The encoded protein is CASSQIVELAKNIQYF.